This T cell receptor (beta chain) was sequenced during a study of a mutant IDH1 vaccine in newly diagnosed glioma (dated by TCRdb to about 2021). At the level of the whole study: Across visits V03 through V10, patients got a total of eight vaccinations, given in weeks 1, 3, 5, 7, 11, 15, 19 and 23. Prior to enrollment, patients had been given standard therapy consisting of radiotherapy alone, temozolomide alone, or radiochemotherapy with temozolomide, with the combination given to most patients. Of the 32 patients who were treated, 62.5% were male and 37.5% were female, and the mean age was around 40 years. Peripheral blood was drawn at six visits: V03 (baseline), V05, V07, V10, V12 and V13. In the chemotherapy-containing groups, vaccination started alongside temozolomide cycles, whereas in patients who had radiotherapy alone it started 4-6 weeks after radiotherapy. For exploratory analyses, some 24 treated patients had longitudinal TCRB deep sequencing done wherever samples were available. Broader findings and caveats from the paper: According to the authors, sample limitations meant that analyses of patient blood samples could not be reproduced. Selection of PBMC samples for TCRB deep sequencing was based on availability. Changes in the top peripheral T cell clonotypes picked up by TCRB sequencing did not appear to be linked to pseudoprogression. Across multiple MHC alleles, vaccine-induced immune responses were seen in more than 90% of patients.

The CDR3 runs 15 residues from the cysteine to the phenylalanine. Only the CDR3 portion is preserved as DNA: 45 bases, with reading frame beginning at the first base. The germline V gene supplies CDR1 SGHDT and CDR2 YYEEEE. V is cut by 5 bases and J by 3 bases, and the space between the germline ends is 18 bases. The library was produced with the immunoSEQ multiplex PCR assay. Rearranged TCR beta chain sequences were amplified using the hsTCRB Kit according to the manufacturer's protocol. An Illumina MiSeq was used to sequence the TCRB libraries. On the authors' methods: Demultiplexing, trimming and gene mapping were performed with the kit vendor's proprietary platform. Here the immuneACCESS table is served through TCRdb, limited to in-frame sequences with V and J called. Missing clones are a known gap in these copies; in checked studies unresolved V genes cover under half, and the rest lacks a known reason. The V and J calls and clone size were taken over from that table, and D and trimming were inferred from the DNA. A total of around 61,000 clones appear in this sample, 90% of them only once. The biggest ten clones account for roughly 4.8% of the sample.

Concerning this clone: Its antigen is currently not known. It has no much larger one-base neighbor in the sample; base qualities were not kept.

The time point label for this specimen denotes: week 5, during vaccination. Every vaccine dose consisted of 300 ug of a 20-mer mutant IDH1 peptide in Montanide, administered subcutaneously together with topical imiquimod. Donors had newly diagnosed WHO grade 3 or 4 IDH1-mutant astrocytomas with loss of nuclear ATRX. The samples were drawn from NOA16, a multicentre, single-arm, open-label phase I trial in Germany that tested a mutant IDH1 peptide vaccine in humans for the first time. Genomic DNA for TCRB sequencing was isolated from EDTA blood with the DNeasy Blood and Tissue Kit. This sequence uses TRBV5-6 and TRBJ2-7; 7 matching bases give a weak D call of TRBD1. The sequence was collected from a woman aged 40 to 49 with glioma. This specimen was PBMCs, taken from a glioma patient whose treatment included an IDH1 peptide vaccine. CDR3 protein: CASSHGGGGNYEQYF. The nucleotide sequence is TGTGCCAGCAGTCATGGAGGGGGCGGGAACTACGAGCAGTACTTC.